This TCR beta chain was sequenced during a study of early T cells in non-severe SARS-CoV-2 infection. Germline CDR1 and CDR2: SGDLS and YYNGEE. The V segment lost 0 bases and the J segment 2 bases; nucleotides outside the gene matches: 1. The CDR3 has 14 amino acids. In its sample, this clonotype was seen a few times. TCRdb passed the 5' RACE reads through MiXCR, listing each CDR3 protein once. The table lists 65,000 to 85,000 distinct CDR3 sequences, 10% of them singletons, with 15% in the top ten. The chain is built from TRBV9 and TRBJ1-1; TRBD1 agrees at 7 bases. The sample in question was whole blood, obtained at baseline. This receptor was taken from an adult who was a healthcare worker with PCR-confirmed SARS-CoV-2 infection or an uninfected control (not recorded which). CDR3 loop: CASSVDRGNTEAFF. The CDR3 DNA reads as TGTGCCAGCAGCGTAGACAGGGGAAACACTGAAGCTTTCTTT. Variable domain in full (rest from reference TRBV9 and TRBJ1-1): DSGVTQTPKHLITATGQRVTLRCSPRSGDLSVYWYQQSLDQGLQFLIQYYNGEERAKGNILERFSAQQFPDLHSELNLSSLELGDSALYFCASSVDRGNTEAFFGQGTRLTVV.